The rows below give T cell receptor beta chains drawn from one sample of a study of control samples from healthy donors and cancer patients. Assay: immunoSEQ multiplex PCR; the TCRdb copy retains only in-frame clones and omits some. The sample yields about 80,000 clones, about nine tenths seen once. Sequencing was done on a sample of blood. Every receptor here comes from a man aged 50-60 years in good health. Both conserved end residues are part of each CDR3. Fields, in order: J gene, clone size, V gene, D gene, CDR3 protein, CDR3 DNA. A D gene is named only where the DNA matches it firmly. For some rows the clone size is stated as once, few or many, or as a class when expanded; others skip it.

j_call: TRBJ1-4
clone_size: NA
v_call: TRBV6-5
d_call: NA
cdr3_aa: CASSYREYEKLFF
cdr3_nt: TGTGCCAGCAGTTACAGGGAGTATGAAAAACTGTTTTTT

j_call: TRBJ1-2
clone_size: few
v_call: TRBV12-3/TRBV12-4
d_call: NA
cdr3_aa: CASSLGRTYGYTF
cdr3_nt: TGTGCCAGCAGTTTAGGAAGGACCTATGGCTACACCTTC

j_call: TRBJ2-6
clone_size: NA
v_call: TRBV3-1/TRBV3-2
d_call: NA
cdr3_aa: CASSQTPSSGANVLTF
cdr3_nt: TGTGCCAGCAGCCAGACGCCGTCGTCTGGGGCCAACGTCCTGACTTTC

j_call: TRBJ1-5
clone_size: NA
v_call: TRBV19
d_call: TRBD1
cdr3_aa: CASSAWTGNNQPQHF
cdr3_nt: TGTGCCAGTAGTGCCTGGACAGGGAACAATCAGCCCCAGCATTTT

j_call: TRBJ1-2
clone_size: NA
v_call: TRBV24-1
d_call: NA
cdr3_aa: CATSDPDSYGYTF
cdr3_nt: TGTGCCACCAGTGATCCTGACAGCTATGGCTACACCTTC

j_call: TRBJ1-5
clone_size: once
v_call: TRBV10-1
d_call: NA
cdr3_aa: CASSTPFPGIYSNQPQHF
cdr3_nt: TGCGCCAGCAGTACCCCTTTTCCAGGGATATATAGCAATCAGCCCCAGCATTTT

j_call: TRBJ1-6
clone_size: NA
v_call: TRBV18
d_call: TRBD1
cdr3_aa: CASSPLSGTGSPNSPLHF
cdr3_nt: TGTGCCAGCTCACCTCTATCCGGGACAGGGTCTCCTAATTCACCCCTCCACTTT

j_call: TRBJ2-3
clone_size: NA
v_call: TRBV25-1
d_call: NA
cdr3_aa: CASSDRSSGRTDTQYF
cdr3_nt: TGTGCCAGCAGTGACCGGAGTAGCGGACGCACAGATACGCAGTATTTT

j_call: TRBJ1-1
clone_size: NA
v_call: TRBV12-5
d_call: TRBD1
cdr3_aa: CASGLVKGQGRLEAFF
cdr3_nt: TGTGCTAGTGGTTTGGTAAAGGGACAGGGTCGACTTGAAGCTTTCTTT

j_call: TRBJ1-2
clone_size: NA
v_call: TRBV9
d_call: NA
cdr3_aa: CASSPSEGGHGGYTF
cdr3_nt: TGTGCCAGCAGCCCATCTGAGGGGGGGCACGGGGGCTACACCTTC

j_call: TRBJ2-3
clone_size: NA
v_call: TRBV5-4
d_call: NA
cdr3_aa: CASSLGGSTGTQCF
cdr3_nt: TGTGCCAGCAGCTTGGGAGGAAGCACAGGTACGCAGTGTTTT